This T cell receptor beta chain is drawn from a study of response to subunit inactivated influenza vaccine. The sample holds a few counts of this clonotype. What it recognizes is unknown. TCRdb passed the RT-PCR reads through MiXCR, listing each CDR3 protein once. The sample holds 250,000 to 350,000 distinct CDR3 sequences, roughly 22% seen once. The CDR3 is made up of 12 amino acids. Between the trimmed V and J ends, which lost 5 bases and 4 bases, there was a span of 8 bases. Germline loops: CDR1 SGHTA, CDR2 FQGNSA. Findings and caveats of the study: New T cells are recruited in small numbers by each seasonal influenza vaccination, according to the authors' suggestion.

The rearrangement uses TRBV7-2 and TRBJ1-2; TRBD1 might be the D (5 bases). The TCR sequence derives from a man in his fifties or sixties who received an inactivated influenza vaccine. This sample comprised PBMCs from blood, obtained about 20 months after vaccination. Here the CDR3 reads CASSPGPYGYTF. CDR3 nucleotides: TGTGCCAGCAGCCCGGGACCCTATGGCTACACCTTC.